This TCR beta chain was sequenced for a study of long-term antiretroviral therapy in people with HIV. A v3.0 immunoSEQ assay was performed at survey level. Produced via immunoSEQ multiplex PCR; TCRdb's table is partial and in-frame only. In the table there are 17,000 or so clones, 80% of which are singletons. V lost 8 bases, J lost 5 bases, and 8 bases stayed unmatched. This CDR3 comprises 13 residues. Germline assignment: CDR1 SNHLY and CDR2 FYNNEI. The chain carries TRBV2 and TRBJ2-5, with 7 bases aligning to TRBD1. The starting material was unsorted PBMCs, obtained 0.1 years before starting antiretroviral therapy. The source of this sequence is a man aged 18 to 30 with HIV. The CDR3 DNA reads as TGTGCCAGCGGTACAGACAGGGCCGAGACCCAGTACTTC. It translates to CASGTDRAETQYF. Full variable domain (remainder filled in from reference TRBV2 and TRBJ2-5): EPEVTQTPSHQVTQMGQEVILRCVPISNHLYFYWYRQILGQKVEFLVSFYNNEISEKSEIFDDQFSVERPDGSNFTLKIRSTKLEDSAMYFCASGTDRAETQYFGPGTRLLVL.